The clone carrying this T cell receptor (beta chain) has more than one count but fewer than ten. From RNA transcripts, TCR beta CDR3 regions were amplified. Researchers ran a first-round RT-PCR on the TCR CDR3 using the HTBI primer set. TCRdb itself ran the multiplex PCR reads through MiXCR, one entry per CDR3 protein. The top ten clones hold 45% to 55% of a sample with 300,000 to 400,000 distinct CDR3 sequences, about 20% of them seen once. The data originate from a study of T cells in Graves' hyperthyroidism and ophthalmopathy. The V end lost 3 bases, the J end lost 3 bases, and 11 bases lay between the germline ends. The germline V gene has CDR1 LNHDA and CDR2 SQIVND (reference sequence). The CDR3 has 14 residues.

The receptor comes from a woman aged 45 to 65 with Graves' hyperthyroidism. The genes are TRBV19 and TRBJ1-2, with TRBD1 as a possible D gene (5 bases). Sequencing was done on a sample of blood. CDR3 loop: CASSITGADYGYTF. As DNA, the CDR3 is TGTGCCAGTAGTATCACCGGGGCTGACTATGGCTACACCTTC.